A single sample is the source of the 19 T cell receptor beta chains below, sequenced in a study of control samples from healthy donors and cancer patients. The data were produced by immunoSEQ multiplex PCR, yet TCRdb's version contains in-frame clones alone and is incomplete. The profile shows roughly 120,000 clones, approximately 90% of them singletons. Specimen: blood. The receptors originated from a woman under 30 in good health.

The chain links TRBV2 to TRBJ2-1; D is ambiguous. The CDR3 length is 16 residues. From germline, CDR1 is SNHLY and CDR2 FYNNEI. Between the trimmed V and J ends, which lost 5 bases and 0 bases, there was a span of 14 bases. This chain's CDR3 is CASSSPGRRSYNEQFF. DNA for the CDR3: TGTGCCAGCAGTTCACCGGGCCGCCGCTCCTACAATGAGCAGTTCTTC.

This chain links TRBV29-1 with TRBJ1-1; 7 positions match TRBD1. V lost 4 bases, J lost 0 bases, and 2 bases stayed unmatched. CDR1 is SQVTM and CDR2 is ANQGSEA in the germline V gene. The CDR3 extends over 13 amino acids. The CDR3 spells CSVGDRLNTEAFF. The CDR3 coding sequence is TGCAGCGTTGGGGACAGATTGAACACTGAAGCTTTCTTT.

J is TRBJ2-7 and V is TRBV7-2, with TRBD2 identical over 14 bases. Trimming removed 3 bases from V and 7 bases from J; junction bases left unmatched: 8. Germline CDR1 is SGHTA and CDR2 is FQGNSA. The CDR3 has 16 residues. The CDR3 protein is CASSFTGTSGSVEQYF. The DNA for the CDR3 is TGTGCCAGCAGCTTTACCGGGACTAGCGGGAGTGTTGAGCAGTACTTC. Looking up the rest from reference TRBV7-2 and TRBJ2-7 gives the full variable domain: GAGVSQSPSNKVTEKGKDVELRCDPISGHTALYWYRQSLGQGLEFLIYFQGNSAPDKSGLPSDRFSAERTGGSVSTLTIQRTQQEDSAVYLCASSFTGTSGSVEQYFGPGTRLTVT.

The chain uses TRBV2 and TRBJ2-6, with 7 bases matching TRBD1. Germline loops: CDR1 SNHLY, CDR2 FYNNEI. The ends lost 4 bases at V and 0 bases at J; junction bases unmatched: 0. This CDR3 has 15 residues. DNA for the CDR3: TGTGCCAGCAGTGGGGACAGCTCTGGGGCCAACGTCCTGACTTTC. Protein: CASSGDSSGANVLTF.

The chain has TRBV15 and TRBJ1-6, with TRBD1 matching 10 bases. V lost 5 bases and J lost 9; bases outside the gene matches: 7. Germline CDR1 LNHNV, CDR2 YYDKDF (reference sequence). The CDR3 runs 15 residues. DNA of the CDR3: TGTGCCACCAGCTTCCGGGACAGGGGACTTTCACCCCTCCACTTT. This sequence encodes CATSFRDRGLSPLHF.

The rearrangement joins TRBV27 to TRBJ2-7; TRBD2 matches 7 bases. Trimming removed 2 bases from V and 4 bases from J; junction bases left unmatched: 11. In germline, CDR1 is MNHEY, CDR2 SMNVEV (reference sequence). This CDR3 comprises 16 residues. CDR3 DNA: TGTGCCAGCAGTTTAGCTAGCGGTCCCCCCCTATACGAGCAGTACTTC. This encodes CASSLASGPPLYEQYF.

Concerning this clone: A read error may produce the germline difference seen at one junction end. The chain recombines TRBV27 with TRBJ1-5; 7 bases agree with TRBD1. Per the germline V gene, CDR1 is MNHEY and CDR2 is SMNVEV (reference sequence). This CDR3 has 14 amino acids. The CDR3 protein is CASSISQGTQPQHF. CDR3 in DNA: TGTGCCAGCAGTATATCACAGGGGACTCAGCCCCAGCATTTT.

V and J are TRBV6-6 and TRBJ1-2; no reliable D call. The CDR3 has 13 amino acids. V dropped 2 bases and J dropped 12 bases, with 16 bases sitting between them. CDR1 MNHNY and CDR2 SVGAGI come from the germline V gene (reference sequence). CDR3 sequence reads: CASSYPSHPVHTF. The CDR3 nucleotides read TGTGCCAGCAGTTACCCGTCCCACCCGGTGCACACCTTC.

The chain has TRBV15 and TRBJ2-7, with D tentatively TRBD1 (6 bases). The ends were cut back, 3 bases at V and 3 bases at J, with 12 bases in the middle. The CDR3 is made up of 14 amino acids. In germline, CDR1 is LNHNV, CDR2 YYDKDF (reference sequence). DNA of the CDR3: TGTGCCACCAGCAGCGAGACAGGAAACTACGAGCAGTACTTC. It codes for CATSSETGNYEQYF.

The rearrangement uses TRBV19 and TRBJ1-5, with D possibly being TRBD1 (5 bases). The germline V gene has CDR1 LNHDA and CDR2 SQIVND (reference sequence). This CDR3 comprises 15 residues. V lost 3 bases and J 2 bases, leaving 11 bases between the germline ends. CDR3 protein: CASSMGRGGNQPQHF. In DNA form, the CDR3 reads TGTGCCAGTAGTATGGGTAGGGGTGGCAATCAGCCCCAGCATTTT.

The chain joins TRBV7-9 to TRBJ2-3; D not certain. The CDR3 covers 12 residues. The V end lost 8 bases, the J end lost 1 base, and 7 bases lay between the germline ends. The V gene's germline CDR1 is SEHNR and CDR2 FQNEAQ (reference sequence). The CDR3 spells CASRAGTDTQYF. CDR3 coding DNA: TGTGCCAGCCGGGCAGGCACAGATACGCAGTATTTT. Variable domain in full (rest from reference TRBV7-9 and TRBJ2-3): DTGVSQNPRHKITKRGQNVTFRCDPISEHNRLYWYRQTLGQGPEFLTYFQNEAQLEKSRLLSDRFSAERPKGSFSTLEIQRTEQGDSAMYLCASRAGTDTQYFGPGTRLTVL.

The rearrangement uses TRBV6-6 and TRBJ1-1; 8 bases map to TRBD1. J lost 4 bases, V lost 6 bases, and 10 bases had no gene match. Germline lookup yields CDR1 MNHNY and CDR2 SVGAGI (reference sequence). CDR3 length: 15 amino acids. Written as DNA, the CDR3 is TGTGCCAGCAGCTACGACAGGGGAGGTGGCACTGAAGCTTTCTTT. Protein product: CASSYDRGGGTEAFF.

The CDR3 reads CASSWGASGGTYEQYF. The CDR3 DNA follows: TGTGCCAGCAGCTGGGGAGCTAGCGGGGGAACCTACGAGCAGTACTTC. The V and J genes are TRBV7-2 and TRBJ2-7; 10 bases map to TRBD2. V was pared by 4 bases and J by 2 bases, with 8 bases of the junction left unmatched. The CDR3 spans 16 residues. Germline CDR1 is SGHTA and CDR2 is FQGNSA.

The CDR3 region has the DNA TGTGCCAGCAGTCTCACCCCTCTGGGGAGGGCGCCGTACTTC. As protein: CASSLTPLGRAPYF. This rearrangement joins TRBV2 to TRBJ2-7, with 7 bases aligning to TRBD2. CDR3 length equals 14 residues. The ends lost 5 bases at V and 12 bases at J; junction bases unmatched: 16. Germline lookup yields CDR1 SNHLY and CDR2 FYNNEI. Supplemented by reference TRBV2 and TRBJ2-7, the full variable domain reads EPEVTQTPSHQVTQMGQEVILRCVPISNHLYFYWYRQILGQKVEFLVSFYNNEISEKSEIFDDQFSVERPDGSNFTLKIRSTKLEDSAMYFCASSLTPLGRAPYFGPGTRLTVT.

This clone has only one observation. The CDR3 coding sequence is TGTGCCAGCAGCTCTGCCGCGGGGGGCCAAGAGACCCAGTACTTC. It encodes CASSSAAGGQETQYF. V is TRBV5-4 and J is TRBJ2-5; 8 nucleotides line up with TRBD2. CDR1 is SGHNT and CDR2 is YYREEE in the germline V gene (reference sequence). V was pared by 3 bases and J by 1 base, with 5 bases of the junction left unmatched. This CDR3 is 15 amino acids long.

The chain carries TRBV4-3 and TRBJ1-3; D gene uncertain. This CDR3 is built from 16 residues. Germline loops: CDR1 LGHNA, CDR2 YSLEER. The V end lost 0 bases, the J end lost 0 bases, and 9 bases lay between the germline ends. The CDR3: CASSQDPTDSGNTIYF. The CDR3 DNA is TGCGCCAGCAGCCAAGATCCTACAGACTCTGGAAACACCATATATTTT.

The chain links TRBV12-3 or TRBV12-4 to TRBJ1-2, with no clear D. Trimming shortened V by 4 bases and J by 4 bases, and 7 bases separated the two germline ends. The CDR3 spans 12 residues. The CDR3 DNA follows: TGTGCCAGCAGTTGGGATAGCTATGGCTACACCTTC. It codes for CASSWDSYGYTF.

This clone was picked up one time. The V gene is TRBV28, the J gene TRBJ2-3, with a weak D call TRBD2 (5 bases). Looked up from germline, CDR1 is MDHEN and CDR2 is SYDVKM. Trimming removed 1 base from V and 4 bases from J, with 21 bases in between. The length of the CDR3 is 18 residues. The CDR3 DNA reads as TGTGCCAGCAGTTTATATATGACTGGGGAGTCGGGCCCAGATACGCAGTATTTT. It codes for CASSLYMTGESGPDTQYF. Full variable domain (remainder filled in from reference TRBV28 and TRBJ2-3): DVKVTQSSRYLVKRTGEKVFLECVQDMDHENMFWYRQDPGLGLRLIYFSYDVKMKEKGDIPEGYSVSREKKERFSLILESASTNQTSMYLCASSLYMTGESGPDTQYFGPGTRLTVL.

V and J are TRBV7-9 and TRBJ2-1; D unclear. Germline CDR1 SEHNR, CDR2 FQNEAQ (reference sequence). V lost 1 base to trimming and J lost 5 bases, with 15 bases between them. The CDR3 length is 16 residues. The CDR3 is CASSLVPDLTDNEQFF. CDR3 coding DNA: TGTGCCAGCAGCTTAGTCCCCGACTTAACCGACAATGAGCAGTTCTTC.